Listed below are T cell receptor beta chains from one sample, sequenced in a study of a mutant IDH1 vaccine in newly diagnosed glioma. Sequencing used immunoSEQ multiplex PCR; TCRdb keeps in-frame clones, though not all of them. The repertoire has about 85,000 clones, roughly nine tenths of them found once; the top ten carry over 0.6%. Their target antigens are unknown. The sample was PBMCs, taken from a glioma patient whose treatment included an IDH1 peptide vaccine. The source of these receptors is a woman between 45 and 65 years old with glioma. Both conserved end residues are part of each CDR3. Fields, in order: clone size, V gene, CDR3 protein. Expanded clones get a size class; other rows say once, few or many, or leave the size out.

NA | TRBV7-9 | CASSYTWDYTDTQYF
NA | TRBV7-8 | CATGTGELFF
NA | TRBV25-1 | CASSRQRGTEAFF
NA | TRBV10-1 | CASSVAGAVYEQFF
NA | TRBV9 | CASSPHGDYHSYEQYF
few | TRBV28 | CAGKAGGNTGELFF
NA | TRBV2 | CASRGTSGRGTYEQYF
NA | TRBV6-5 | CATLRGSTGELFF
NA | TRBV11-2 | CASSLGSAGDYEQYF
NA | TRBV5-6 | CASSQFFPPQKEKLFF
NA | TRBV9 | CASSVAREGEETQYF
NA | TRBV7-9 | CASSRGPTGGGEQYF
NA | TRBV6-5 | CASSRDRGVTEAFF
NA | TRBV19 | CASSPGLAAIGNEQFF
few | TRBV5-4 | CASSLGTRRYNEQFF